This T cell receptor beta chain was recovered during a study of blood T cell repertoires in COVID-19. Per the germline V gene, CDR1 is KGHDR and CDR2 is SFDVKD. The CDR3 has 15 residues. The table came from immunoSEQ multiplex PCR; TCRdb's copy has only in-frame clones and leaves some out. In the table there are about 33,000 clones, 87% of which are singletons. On this clone: A read error may produce the germline difference seen at one junction end.

This chain links TRBV24-1 with TRBJ2-2; 10 nucleotides agree with TRBD2. This receptor was identified in a man aged 60 to 75 with acute or convalescent COVID-19. Sequencing was carried out using peripheral blood. CDR3 region: CATNDSGRTTGELFF. Here the CDR3 DNA reads TGTGCCACCAATGATAGCGGGAGGACGACCGGGGAGCTGTTTTTT.